These T cell receptor beta chains were read from a single sample in a study of blood T cell repertoires in COVID-19. Sequencing was performed with immunoSEQ multiplex PCR; in TCRdb, only in-frame clones are kept and a portion is missing. The table has more than 70,000 clones, roughly 84% seen once. The sample taken for sequencing was peripheral blood. These receptors all stem from an elderly woman in a cohort sampled during active or convalescent COVID-19. CDR3s include the opening cysteine and the closing phenylalanine or tryptophan. The order of the fields is J gene, V gene, D gene, clone size, CDR3 DNA, CDR3 protein. D genes are given only for firm matches. Clone size is given for some rows only: seen once, a few or many times, or a class if the clone is expanded.

TRBJ1-1 | TRBV6-5 | TRBD1 | . | TGTGCCAGCAGAGCCCTTACAGGGGTCGGGACTGAAGCTTTCTTT | CASRALTGVGTEAFF
TRBJ2-1 | TRBV6-6 | . | . | TGTGCCAGCCGGAGATATGAATACAATGAGCAGTTCTTC | CASRRYEYNEQFF
TRBJ1-5 | TRBV21-1 | . | . | TGTGCCAGCAGCAGCCCCGGGACAGGGTGTTATAGCAATCAGCCCCAGCATTTT | CASSSPGTGCYSNQPQHF
TRBJ2-2 | TRBV11-3 | TRBD1 | . | TGTGCCAGCAGCTTAGGGACAGGGTCAGGCGGGGAGCTGTTTTTT | CASSLGTGSGGELFF
TRBJ2-7 | TRBV5-6 | TRBD1 | . | TGTGCCAGCAGCTTACCGGGACAGGGCAACGAGCAGTACTTC | CASSLPGQGNEQYF
TRBJ2-1 | TRBV7-8 | . | . | TGTGCCAGCAGCTTACGGGGTAGCGAGACGAGCTCCTACAATGAGCAGTTCTTC | CASSLRGSETSSYNEQFF
TRBJ1-2 | TRBV20-1 | . | . | TGCAGTGCTAGCGACTATGGCTACACCTTC | CSASDYGYTF
TRBJ2-2 | TRBV3-1/TRBV3-2 | TRBD1 | . | TGTGCCAGCAGACCCGACAGGGTTGTCACCGGGGAGCTGTTTTTT | CASRPDRVVTGELFF
TRBJ2-1 | TRBV5-8 | TRBD2 | . | TGTGCCAGCAGCCACGGCGGGAGGGCCCTCGGTGAGCAGTTCTTC | CASSHGGRALGEQFF
TRBJ2-1 | TRBV10-3 | . | . | TGTGCCATCAGTGAGATAGGCGGTTCCCCCTCCTACAATGAGCAGTTCTTC | CAISEIGGSPSYNEQFF
TRBJ1-1 | TRBV9 | . | . | TGTGCCAGCAGCCCGACAGATGATAACACTGAAGCTTTCTTT | CASSPTDDNTEAFF
TRBJ1-4 | TRBV5-1 | TRBD1 | . | TGCGCCAGCAGCGGCGGTCCCGGGACAGGCCCTGGGGAACTGTTTTTT | CASSGGPGTGPGELFF
TRBJ2-1 | TRBV7-8 | . | . | TGTGCCAGCAGCTTAGGTTTTAGGGCAGGGTTGAAGAATGAGCAGTTCTTC | CASSLGFRAGLKNEQFF
TRBJ2-7 | TRBV5-1 | TRBD2 | . | TGCGCCAGCAGTCCAGGACTAGCCGCCTACGAGCAGTACTTC | CASSPGLAAYEQYF
TRBJ1-2 | TRBV28 | TRBD1 | . | TGTGCCAGCAGTCGAGGACTACAGGGGGCGGGATATGGCTACACCTTC | CASSRGLQGAGYGYTF
TRBJ1-2 | TRBV7-8 | TRBD1 | . | TGTGCCAGCAGCCCAGGCAGGGGGCCTGGCTACACCTTC | CASSPGRGPGYTF
TRBJ1-4 | TRBV5-6 | . | few | TGTGCCAGCAGCTCAGTAGGGGGTGGAGGAGAAAAACTGTTTTTT | CASSSVGGGGEKLFF
TRBJ1-2 | TRBV15 | . | . | TGTGCCACCAGCAGAGATCGGCAGGGATCTAACTATGGCTACACCTTC | CATSRDRQGSNYGYTF
TRBJ2-1 | TRBV11-2 | . | few | TGTGCCAGCAGCTTAGATCAGGGGATCTACAATGAGCAGTTCTTC | CASSLDQGIYNEQFF
TRBJ2-5 | TRBV14 | TRBD2 | . | TGTGCCAGCAGCTTGGGACTATACCTCGAGGAGACCCAGTACTTC | CASSLGLYLEETQYF
TRBJ2-5 | TRBV3-1/TRBV3-2 | TRBD2 | . | TGTGCCAGCAGCCAAGGGGCGGGAGGAGAGACCCAGTACTTC | CASSQGAGGETQYF
TRBJ1-4 | TRBV5-1 | . | . | TGCGCCAGCAGCCCCTTTTATTATTCCTCGGGACACGAGAATGAAAAACTGTTTTTT | CASSPFYYSSGHENEKLFF
TRBJ2-4 | TRBV3-1/TRBV3-2 | . | . | TGTGCCAGCAGCCAAGAACAGGGTCAGGCAAACATTCAGTACTTC | CASSQEQGQANIQYF
TRBJ1-5 | TRBV19 | . | few | TGTGCCAGTAGTAGGTTCAGTCAACCCCAGCATTTT | CASSRFSQPQHF
TRBJ1-4 | TRBV21-1 | . | . | TGTGCCAGCAGCACACTTCAAGATGAAAAACTGTTTTTT | CASSTLQDEKLFF
TRBJ1-1 | TRBV3-1/TRBV3-2 | TRBD1 | once | TGTGCCAGCAGCCGAAGGGACAGGGAAGCTTTCTTT | CASSRRDREAFF